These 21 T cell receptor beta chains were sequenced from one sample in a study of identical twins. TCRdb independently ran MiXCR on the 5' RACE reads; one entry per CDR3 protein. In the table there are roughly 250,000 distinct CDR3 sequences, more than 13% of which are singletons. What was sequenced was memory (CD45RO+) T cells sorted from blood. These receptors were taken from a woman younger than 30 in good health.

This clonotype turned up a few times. Here the CDR3 DNA reads TGTGCCAGCAGCGTGACATTAGCGGGAGAGGCAGATACGCAGTATTTT. Encoded protein: CASSVTLAGEADTQYF. The gene calls are TRBV11-2 and TRBJ2-3; TRBD2 matches 9 bases. This CDR3 is 16 amino acids long. Trimming removed 5 bases from V and 4 bases from J; junction bases left unmatched: 10. CDR1 is SGHAT, CDR2 FQNNGV, per germline.

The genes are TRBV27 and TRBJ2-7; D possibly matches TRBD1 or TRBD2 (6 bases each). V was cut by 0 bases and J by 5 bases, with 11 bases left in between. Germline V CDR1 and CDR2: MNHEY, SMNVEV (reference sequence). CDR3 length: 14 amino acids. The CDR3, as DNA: TGTGCCAGCAGTTTATCACCGGGGGCCCACGAGCAGTACTTC. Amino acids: CASSLSPGAHEQYF.

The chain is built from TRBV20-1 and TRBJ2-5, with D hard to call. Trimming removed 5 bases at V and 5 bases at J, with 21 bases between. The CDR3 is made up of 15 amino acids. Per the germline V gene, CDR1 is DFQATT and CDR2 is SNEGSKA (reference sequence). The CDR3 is CSARSPPDHGETQYF. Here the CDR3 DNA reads TGCAGTGCTCGGTCCCCGCCGGACCACGGGGAGACCCAGTACTTC.

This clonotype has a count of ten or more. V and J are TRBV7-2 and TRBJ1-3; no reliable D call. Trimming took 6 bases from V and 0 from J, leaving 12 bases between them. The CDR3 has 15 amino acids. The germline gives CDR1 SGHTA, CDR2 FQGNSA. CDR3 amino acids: CASSLQSLSGNTIYF. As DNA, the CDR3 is TGTGCCAGCAGTTTACAGTCCCTCTCTGGAAACACCATATATTTT.

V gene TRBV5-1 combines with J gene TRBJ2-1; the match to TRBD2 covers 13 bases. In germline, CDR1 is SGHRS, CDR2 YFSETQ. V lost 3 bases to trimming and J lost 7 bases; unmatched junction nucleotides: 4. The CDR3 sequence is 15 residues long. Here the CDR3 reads CASSWGTSGNNEQFF. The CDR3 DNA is TGCGCCAGCAGCTGGGGGACTAGCGGGAATAATGAGCAGTTCTTC.

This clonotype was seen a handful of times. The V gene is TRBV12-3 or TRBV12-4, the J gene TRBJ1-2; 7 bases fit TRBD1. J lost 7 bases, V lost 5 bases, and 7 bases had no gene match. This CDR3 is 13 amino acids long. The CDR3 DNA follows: TGTGCCAGCAGTCGACAGGGAGGGGGTGGCTACACCTTC. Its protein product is CASSRQGGGGYTF.

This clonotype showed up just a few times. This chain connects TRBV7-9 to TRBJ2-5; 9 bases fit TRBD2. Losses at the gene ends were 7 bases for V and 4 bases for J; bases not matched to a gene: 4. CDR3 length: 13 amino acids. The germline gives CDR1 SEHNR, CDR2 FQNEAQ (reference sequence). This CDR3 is CASTMTSGETQYF. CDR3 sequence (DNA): TGTGCCAGCACCATGACTAGCGGAGAGACCCAGTACTTC. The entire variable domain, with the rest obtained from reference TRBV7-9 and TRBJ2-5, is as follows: DTGVSQNPRHKITKRGQNVTFRCDPISEHNRLYWYRQTLGQGPEFLTYFQNEAQLEKSRLLSDRFSAERPKGSFSTLEIQRTEQGDSAMYLCASTMTSGETQYFGPGTRLLVL.

CDR3 in amino acids: CASSYSITGVGQFF. DNA of the CDR3: TGTGCCAGCAGTTACTCGATAACAGGGGTGGGGCAGTTCTTC. The chain joins TRBV6-5 to TRBJ2-1; 7 bases are a match to TRBD1. CDR3 length equals 14 residues. Germline CDR1 and CDR2: MNHEY and SVGAGI. The V segment lost 0 bases and the J segment 12 bases; nucleotides outside the gene matches: 8.

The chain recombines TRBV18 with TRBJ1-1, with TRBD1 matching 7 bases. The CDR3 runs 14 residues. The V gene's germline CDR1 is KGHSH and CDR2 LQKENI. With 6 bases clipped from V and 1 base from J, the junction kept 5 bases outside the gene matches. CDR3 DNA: TGTGCCAGCTCGCGCGACAGGGAGAACACTGAAGCTTTCTTT. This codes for CASSRDRENTEAFF.

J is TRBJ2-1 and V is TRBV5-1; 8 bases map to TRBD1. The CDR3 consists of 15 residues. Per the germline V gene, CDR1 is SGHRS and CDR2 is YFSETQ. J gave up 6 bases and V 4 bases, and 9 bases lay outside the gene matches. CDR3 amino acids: CASSMTGDKGNEQFF. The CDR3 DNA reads TGCGCCAGCAGCATGACAGGGGATAAGGGCAATGAGCAGTTCTTC.

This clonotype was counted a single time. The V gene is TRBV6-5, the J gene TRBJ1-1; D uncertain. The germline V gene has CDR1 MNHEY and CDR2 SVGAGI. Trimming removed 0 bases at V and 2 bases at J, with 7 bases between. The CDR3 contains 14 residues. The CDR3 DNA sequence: TGTGCCAGCAGTTACTCGAGGAGAAACACTGAAGCTTTCTTT. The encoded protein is CASSYSRRNTEAFF.

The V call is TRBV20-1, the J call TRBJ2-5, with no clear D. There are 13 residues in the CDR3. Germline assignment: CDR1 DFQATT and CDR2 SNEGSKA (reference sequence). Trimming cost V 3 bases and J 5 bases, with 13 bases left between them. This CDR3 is CSASPPLGETQYF. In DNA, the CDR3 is TGCAGTGCTAGCCCCCCGTTGGGTGAGACCCAGTACTTC.

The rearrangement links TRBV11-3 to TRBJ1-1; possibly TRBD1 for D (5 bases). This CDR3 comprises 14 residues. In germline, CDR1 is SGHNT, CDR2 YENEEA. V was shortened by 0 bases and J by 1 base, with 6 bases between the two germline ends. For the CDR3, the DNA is TGTGCCAGCAGCTTAGATGGGACGAACACTGAAGCTTTCTTT. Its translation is CASSLDGTNTEAFF.

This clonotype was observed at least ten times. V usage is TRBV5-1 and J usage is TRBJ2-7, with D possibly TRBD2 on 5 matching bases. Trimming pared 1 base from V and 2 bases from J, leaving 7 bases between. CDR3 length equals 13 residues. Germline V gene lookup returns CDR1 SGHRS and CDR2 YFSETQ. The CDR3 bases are TGCGCCAGCAGCTTGTTGGAGGCCTACGAGCAGTACTTC. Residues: CASSLLEAYEQYF. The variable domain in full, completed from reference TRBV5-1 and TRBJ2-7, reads KAGVTQTPRYLIKTRGQQVTLSCSPISGHRSVSWYQQTPGQGLQFLFEYFSETQRNKGNFPGRFSGRQFSNSRSEMNVSTLELGDSALYLCASSLLEAYEQYFGPGTRLTVT.

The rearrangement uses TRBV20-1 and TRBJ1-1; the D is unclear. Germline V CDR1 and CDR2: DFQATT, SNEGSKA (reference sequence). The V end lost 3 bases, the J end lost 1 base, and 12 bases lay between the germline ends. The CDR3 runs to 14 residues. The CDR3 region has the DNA TGCAGTGCTAGGAGTAGTCCCCAGAACACTGAAGCTTTCTTT. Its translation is CSARSSPQNTEAFF.

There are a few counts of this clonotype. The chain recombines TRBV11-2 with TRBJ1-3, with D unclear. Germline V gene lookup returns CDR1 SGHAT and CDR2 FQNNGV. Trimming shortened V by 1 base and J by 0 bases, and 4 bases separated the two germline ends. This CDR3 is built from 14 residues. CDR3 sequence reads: CASSLAPSGNTIYF. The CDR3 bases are TGTGCCAGCAGCTTAGCACCCTCTGGAAACACCATATATTTT.

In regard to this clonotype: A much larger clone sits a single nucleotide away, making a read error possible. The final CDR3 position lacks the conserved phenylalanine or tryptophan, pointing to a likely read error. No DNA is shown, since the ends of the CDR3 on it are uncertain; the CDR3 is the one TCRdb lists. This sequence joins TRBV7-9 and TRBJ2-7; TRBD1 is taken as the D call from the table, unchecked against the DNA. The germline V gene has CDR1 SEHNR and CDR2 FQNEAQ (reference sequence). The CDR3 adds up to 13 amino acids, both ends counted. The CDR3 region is CASSDHGTGRVHY.

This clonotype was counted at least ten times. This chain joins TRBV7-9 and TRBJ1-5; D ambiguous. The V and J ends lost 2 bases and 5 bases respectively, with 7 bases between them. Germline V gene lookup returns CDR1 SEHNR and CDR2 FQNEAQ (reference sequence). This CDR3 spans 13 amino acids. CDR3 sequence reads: CASSLLGDQPQHF. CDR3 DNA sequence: TGTGCCAGCAGCTTATTGGGTGATCAGCCCCAGCATTTT.

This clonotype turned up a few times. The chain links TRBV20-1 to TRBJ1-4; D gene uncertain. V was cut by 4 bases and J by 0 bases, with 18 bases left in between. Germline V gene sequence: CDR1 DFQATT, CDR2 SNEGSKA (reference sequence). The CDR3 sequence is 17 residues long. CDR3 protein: CSAKETRAQPTNEKLFF. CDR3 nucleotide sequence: TGCAGTGCTAAGGAGACCCGGGCCCAGCCAACTAATGAAAAACTGTTTTTT.

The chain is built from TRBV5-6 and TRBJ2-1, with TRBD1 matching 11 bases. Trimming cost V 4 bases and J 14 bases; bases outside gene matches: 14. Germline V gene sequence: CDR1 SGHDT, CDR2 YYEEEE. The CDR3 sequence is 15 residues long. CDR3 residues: CASSQGQGVGMFEFF. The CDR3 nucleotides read TGTGCCAGCAGCCAGGGACAGGGGGTAGGCATGTTCGAGTTCTTC.

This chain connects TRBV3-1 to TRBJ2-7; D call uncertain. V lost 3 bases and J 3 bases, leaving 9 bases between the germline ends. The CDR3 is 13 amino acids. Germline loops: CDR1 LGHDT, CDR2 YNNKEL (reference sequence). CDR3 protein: CASSHSNSYEQYF. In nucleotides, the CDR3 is TGTGCCAGCAGCCATTCTAATAGCTACGAGCAGTACTTC.